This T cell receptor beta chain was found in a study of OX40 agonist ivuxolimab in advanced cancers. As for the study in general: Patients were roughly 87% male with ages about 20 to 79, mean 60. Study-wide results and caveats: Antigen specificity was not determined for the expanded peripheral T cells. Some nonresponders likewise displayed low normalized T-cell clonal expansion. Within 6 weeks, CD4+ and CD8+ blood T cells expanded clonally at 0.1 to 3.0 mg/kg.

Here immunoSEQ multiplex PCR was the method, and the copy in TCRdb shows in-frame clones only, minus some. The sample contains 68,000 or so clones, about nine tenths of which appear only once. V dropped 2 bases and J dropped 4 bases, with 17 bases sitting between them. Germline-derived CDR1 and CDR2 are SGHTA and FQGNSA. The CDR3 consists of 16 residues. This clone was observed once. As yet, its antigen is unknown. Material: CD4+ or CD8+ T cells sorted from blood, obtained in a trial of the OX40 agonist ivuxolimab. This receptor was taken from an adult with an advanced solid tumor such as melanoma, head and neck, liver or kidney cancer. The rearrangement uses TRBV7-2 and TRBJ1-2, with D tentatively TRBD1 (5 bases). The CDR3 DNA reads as TGTGCCAGCAGCTTAATTGGGGCAGACGATACCTATGGCTACACCTTC. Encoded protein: CASSLIGADDTYGYTF. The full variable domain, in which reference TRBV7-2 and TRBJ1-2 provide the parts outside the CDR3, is GAGVSQSPSNKVTEKGKDVELRCDPISGHTALYWYRQSLGQGLEFLIYFQGNSAPDKSGLPSDRFSAERTGGSVSTLTIQRTQQEDSAVYLCASSLIGADDTYGYTFGSGTRLTVV.